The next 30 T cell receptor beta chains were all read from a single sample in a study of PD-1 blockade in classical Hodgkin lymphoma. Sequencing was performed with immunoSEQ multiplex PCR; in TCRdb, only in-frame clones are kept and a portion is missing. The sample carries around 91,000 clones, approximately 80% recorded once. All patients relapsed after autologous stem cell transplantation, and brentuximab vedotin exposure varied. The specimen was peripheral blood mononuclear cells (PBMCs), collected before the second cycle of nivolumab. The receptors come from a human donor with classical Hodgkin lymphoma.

The CDR3 DNA sequence: TGCGCCAGCAGCTTGGGCATAAGATCTGGGGCCAACGTCCTGACTTTC. Protein sequence: CASSLGIRSGANVLTF. The rearrangement joins TRBV5-1 to TRBJ2-6, with D uncertain. The CDR3 is made up of 16 amino acids. The germline V gene has CDR1 SGHRS and CDR2 YFSETQ. V gave up 0 bases and J gave up 1 base, with 8 bases separating them.

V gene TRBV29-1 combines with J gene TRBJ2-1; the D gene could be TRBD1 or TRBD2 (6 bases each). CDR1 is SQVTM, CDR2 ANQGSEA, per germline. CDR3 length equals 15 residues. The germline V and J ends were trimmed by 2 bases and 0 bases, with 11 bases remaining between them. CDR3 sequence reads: CSVEPGAGSYNEQFF. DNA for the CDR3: TGCAGCGTTGAACCGGGGGCAGGCTCCTACAATGAGCAGTTCTTC.

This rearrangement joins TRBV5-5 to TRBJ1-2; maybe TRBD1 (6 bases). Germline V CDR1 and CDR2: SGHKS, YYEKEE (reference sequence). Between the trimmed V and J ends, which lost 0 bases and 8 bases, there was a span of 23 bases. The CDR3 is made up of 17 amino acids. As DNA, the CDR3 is TGTGCCAGCAGCTTGGGTCCTGGACAGCAGATCTCGGGGGGCTACACCTTC. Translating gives CASSLGPGQQISGGYTF.

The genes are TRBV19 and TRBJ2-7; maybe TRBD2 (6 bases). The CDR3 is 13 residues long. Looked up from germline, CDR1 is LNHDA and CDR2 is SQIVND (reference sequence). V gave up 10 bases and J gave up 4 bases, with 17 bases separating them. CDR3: CATTAAGRYEQYF. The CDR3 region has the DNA TGTGCCACCACCGCGGCAGGGAGGTACGAGCAGTACTTC.

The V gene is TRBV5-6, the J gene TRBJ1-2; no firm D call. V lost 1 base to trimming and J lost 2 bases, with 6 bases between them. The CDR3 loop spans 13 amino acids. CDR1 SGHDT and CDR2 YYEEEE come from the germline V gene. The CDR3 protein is CASSLRPNYGYTF. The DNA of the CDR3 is TGTGCCAGCAGCTTGAGGCCCAACTATGGCTACACCTTC.

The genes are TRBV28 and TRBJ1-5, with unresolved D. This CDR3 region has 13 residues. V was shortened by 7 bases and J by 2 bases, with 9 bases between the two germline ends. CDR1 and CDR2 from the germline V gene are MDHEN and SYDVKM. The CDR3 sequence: CASKVGGNQPQHF. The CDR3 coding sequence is TGTGCCAGCAAGGTGGGAGGCAATCAGCCCCAGCATTTT.

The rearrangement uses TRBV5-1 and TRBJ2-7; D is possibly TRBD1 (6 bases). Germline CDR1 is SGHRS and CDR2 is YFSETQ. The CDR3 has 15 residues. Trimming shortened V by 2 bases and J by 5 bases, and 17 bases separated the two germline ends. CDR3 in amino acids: CASSLTGPRLNEQYF. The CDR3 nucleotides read TGCGCCAGCAGCTTAACAGGGCCGAGGCTAAACGAGCAGTACTTC. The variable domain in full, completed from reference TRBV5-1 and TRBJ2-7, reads KAGVTQTPRYLIKTRGQQVTLSCSPISGHRSVSWYQQTPGQGLQFLFEYFSETQRNKGNFPGRFSGRQFSNSRSEMNVSTLELGDSALYLCASSLTGPRLNEQYFGPGTRLTVT.

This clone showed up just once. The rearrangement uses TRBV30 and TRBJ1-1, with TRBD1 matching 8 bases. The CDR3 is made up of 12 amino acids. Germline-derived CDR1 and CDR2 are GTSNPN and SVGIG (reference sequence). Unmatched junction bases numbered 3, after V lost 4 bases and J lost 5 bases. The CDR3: CAWNRGETEAFF. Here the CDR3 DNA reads TGTGCCTGGAACAGGGGGGAGACTGAAGCTTTCTTT.

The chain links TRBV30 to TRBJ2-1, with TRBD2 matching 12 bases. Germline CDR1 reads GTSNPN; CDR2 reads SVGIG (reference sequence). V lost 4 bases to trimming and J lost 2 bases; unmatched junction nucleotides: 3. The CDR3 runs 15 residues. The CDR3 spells CAWTSGGGPYNEQFF. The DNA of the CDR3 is TGTGCCTGGACTAGCGGGGGGGGTCCCTACAATGAGCAGTTCTTC.

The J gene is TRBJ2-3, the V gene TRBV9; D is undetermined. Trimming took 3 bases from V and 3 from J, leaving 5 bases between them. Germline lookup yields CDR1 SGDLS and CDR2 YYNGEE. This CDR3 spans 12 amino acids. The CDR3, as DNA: TGTGCCAGCAGCGGTACAACAGATACGCAGTATTTT. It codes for CASSGTTDTQYF.

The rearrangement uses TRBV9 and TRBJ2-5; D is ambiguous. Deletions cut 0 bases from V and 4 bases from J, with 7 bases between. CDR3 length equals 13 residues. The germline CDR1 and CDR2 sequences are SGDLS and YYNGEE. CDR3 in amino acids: CASSVALRETQYF. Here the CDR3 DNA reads TGTGCCAGCAGCGTAGCTTTAAGAGAGACCCAGTACTTC.

The CDR3 bases are TGTGCCAGCAGTCCGAACGGACTAGCGACAGATACGCAGTATTTT. This codes for CASSPNGLATDTQYF. This chain uses TRBV28 with TRBJ2-3; TRBD2 agrees at 9 bases. CDR1 and CDR2 (germline): MDHEN, SYDVKM. This CDR3 contains 15 residues. Trimming removed 5 bases from V and 3 bases from J; junction bases left unmatched: 6.

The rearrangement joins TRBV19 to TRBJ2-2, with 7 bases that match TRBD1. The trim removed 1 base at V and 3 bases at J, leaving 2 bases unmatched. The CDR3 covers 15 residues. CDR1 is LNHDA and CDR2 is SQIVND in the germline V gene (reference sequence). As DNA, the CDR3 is TGTGCCAGTAGTATAGGTGGGACAGACACCGGGGAGCTGTTTTTT. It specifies CASSIGGTDTGELFF.

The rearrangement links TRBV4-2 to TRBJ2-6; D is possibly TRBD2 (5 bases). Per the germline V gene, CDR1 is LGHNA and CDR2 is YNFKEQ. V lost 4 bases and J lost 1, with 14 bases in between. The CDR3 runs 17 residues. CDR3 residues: CASSPSRGSSGANVLTF. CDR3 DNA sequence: TGTGCCAGCAGCCCCTCTCGGGGTTCGTCTGGGGCCAACGTCCTGACTTTC.

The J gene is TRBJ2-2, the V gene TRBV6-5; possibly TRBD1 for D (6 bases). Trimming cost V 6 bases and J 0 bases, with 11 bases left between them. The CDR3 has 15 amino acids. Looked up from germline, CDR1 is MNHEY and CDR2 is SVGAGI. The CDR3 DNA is TGTGCCAGCAGAATACAGGGAACGAACACCGGGGAGCTGTTTTTT. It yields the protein CASRIQGTNTGELFF.

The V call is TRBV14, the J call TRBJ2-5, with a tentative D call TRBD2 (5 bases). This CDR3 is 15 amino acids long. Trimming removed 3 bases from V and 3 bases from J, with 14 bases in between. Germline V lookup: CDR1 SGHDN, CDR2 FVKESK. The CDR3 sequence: CASSHLTGWEETQYF. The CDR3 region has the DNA TGTGCCAGCAGCCATCTGACGGGATGGGAAGAGACCCAGTACTTC.

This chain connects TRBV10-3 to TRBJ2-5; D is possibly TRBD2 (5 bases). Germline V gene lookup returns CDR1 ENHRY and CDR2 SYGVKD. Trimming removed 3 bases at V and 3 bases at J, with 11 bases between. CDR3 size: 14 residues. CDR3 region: CAISDFPAEETQYF. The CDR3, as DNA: TGTGCCATCAGTGATTTCCCAGCGGAAGAGACCCAGTACTTC.

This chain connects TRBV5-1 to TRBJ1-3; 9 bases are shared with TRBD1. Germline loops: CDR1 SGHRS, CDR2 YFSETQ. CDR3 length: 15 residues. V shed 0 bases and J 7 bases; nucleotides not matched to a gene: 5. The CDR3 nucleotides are TGCGCCAGCAGCTTGGCGGGACAGGGTAGCAACACCATATATTTT. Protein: CASSLAGQGSNTIYF.

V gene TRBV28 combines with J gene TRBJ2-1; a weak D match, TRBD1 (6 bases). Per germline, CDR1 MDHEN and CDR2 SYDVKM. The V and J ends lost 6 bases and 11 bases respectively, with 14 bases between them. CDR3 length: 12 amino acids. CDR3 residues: CASSLPGQKQFF. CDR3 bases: TGTGCCAGCAGCTTACCGGGACAAAAGCAGTTCTTC.

The CDR3: CASSPGGSSYGYTF. CDR3 coding DNA: TGTGCCAGCAGCCCTGGCGGCAGTAGCTATGGCTACACCTTC. This chain joins TRBV13 and TRBJ1-2; D gene ambiguous. CDR1 PRHDT and CDR2 FYEKMQ come from the germline V gene (reference sequence). V was clipped by 5 bases and J by 4 bases, with 14 bases between them. The CDR3 is 14 residues long.

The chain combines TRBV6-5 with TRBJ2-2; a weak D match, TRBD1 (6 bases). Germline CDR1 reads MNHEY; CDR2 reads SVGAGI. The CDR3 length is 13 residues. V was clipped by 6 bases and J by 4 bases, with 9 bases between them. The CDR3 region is CASSQGLTGELFF. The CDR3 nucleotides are TGTGCCAGCAGCCAGGGGCTCACCGGGGAGCTGTTTTTT.

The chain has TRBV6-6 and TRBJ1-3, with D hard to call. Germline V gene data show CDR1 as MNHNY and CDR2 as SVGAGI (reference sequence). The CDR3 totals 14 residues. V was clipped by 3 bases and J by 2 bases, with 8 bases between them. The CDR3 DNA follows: TGTGCCAGCAGTTATGGTCAGACTGGAAACACCATATATTTT. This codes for CASSYGQTGNTIYF.

The CDR3 DNA sequence: TGTGCCAGCAGTGAACCGGGACTAGGGGACACCGGGGAGCTGTTTTTT. It translates to CASSEPGLGDTGELFF. This chain uses TRBV2 with TRBJ2-2; 8 bases are a match to TRBD2. With V trimmed by 2 bases and J by 3 bases, 5 bases remained unmatched. The germline gives CDR1 SNHLY, CDR2 FYNNEI. The CDR3 is 16 amino acids. The whole variable domain, filled in from reference TRBV2 and TRBJ2-2, reads EPEVTQTPSHQVTQMGQEVILRCVPISNHLYFYWYRQILGQKVEFLVSFYNNEISEKSEIFDDQFSVERPDGSNFTLKIRSTKLEDSAMYFCASSEPGLGDTGELFFGEGSRLTVL.

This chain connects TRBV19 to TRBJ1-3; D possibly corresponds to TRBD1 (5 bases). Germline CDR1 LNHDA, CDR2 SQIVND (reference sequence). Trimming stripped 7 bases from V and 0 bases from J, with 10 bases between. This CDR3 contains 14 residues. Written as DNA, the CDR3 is TGTGCCAGTACCGCGGGGGGCTCTGGAAACACCATATATTTT. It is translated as CASTAGGSGNTIYF.

This CDR3 reads CAWAWDRNTEAFF. The CDR3 DNA sequence: TGTGCCTGGGCATGGGACAGGAACACTGAAGCTTTCTTT. V usage is TRBV30 and J usage is TRBJ1-1, with 7 bases identical to TRBD1. Looked up from germline, CDR1 is GTSNPN and CDR2 is SVGIG (reference sequence). CDR3 length: 13 amino acids. Losses at the gene ends were 5 bases for V and 1 base for J; bases not matched to a gene: 4.

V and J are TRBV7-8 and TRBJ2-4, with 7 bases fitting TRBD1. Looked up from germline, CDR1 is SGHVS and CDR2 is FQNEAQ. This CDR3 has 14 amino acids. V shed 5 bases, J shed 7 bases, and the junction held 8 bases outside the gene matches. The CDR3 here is CASSPQGMANIQYF. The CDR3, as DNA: TGTGCCAGCAGCCCACAGGGGATGGCGAACATTCAGTACTTC.

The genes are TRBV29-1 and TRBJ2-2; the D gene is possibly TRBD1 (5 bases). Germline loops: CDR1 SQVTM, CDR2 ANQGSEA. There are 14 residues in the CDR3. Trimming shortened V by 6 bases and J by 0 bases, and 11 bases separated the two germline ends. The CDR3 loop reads CSVIQAANTGELFF. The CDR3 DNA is TGCAGCGTAATACAGGCTGCGAACACCGGGGAGCTGTTTTTT.

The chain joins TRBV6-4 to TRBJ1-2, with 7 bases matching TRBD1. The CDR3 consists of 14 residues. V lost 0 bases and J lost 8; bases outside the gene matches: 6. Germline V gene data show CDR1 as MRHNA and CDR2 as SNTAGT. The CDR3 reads CASSDSNRGGGYTF. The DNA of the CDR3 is TGTGCCAGCAGTGACTCAAACAGGGGAGGAGGCTACACCTTC.

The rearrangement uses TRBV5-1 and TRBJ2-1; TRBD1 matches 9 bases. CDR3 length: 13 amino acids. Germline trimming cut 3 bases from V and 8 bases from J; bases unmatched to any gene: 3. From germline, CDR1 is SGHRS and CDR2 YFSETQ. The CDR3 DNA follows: TGCGCCAGCAGCTCACAGGGGGCGGATGAGCAGTTCTTC. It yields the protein CASSSQGADEQFF.

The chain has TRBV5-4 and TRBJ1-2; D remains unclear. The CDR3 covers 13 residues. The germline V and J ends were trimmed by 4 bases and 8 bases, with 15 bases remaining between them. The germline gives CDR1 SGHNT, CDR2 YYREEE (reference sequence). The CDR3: CASSRAGMGGYTF. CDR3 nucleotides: TGTGCCAGCAGCCGGGCCGGGATGGGGGGCTACACCTTC.